This is a list of T cell receptor beta chains from one sample in a study of blood T cell repertoires in COVID-19. Profiling relied on immunoSEQ multiplex PCR, and the TCRdb table lists in-frame clones only, not all of them. Of roughly 32,000 clones listed, about nine tenths are singletons. The sequencing input was peripheral blood. The receptors stem from a man between 60 and 75 years old with active COVID-19. CDR3s include the opening cysteine and the closing phenylalanine or tryptophan. The D gene is left open where the match is weak.

>TRBD2|TRBJ2-2|TRBV28|15
CASSLTSGVMGELFF
>-|TRBJ2-5|TRBV30|15
CAWREGSGLRKTQYF
>-|TRBJ1-1|TRBV19|13
CASQGAMNTEAFF
>-|TRBJ1-3|TRBV4-3|17
CACSQRWGGRPGNTIYF
>-|TRBJ1-3|TRBV9|16
CASSRDSDLSGNTIYF
>TRBD1|TRBJ2-7|TRBV2|13
CASRGQGPYEQYF
>TRBD1|TRBJ2-3|TRBV7-3|16
CASSLEGDRSTDTQYF
>-|TRBJ2-3|TRBV14|18
CASSHENLGYSRTDTQYF
>-|TRBJ1-2|TRBV5-8|16
CASNSRRGGPNYGYTF
>TRBD2|TRBJ2-3|TRBV6-4|16
CASRYRVASGGGTQYF
>TRBD1|TRBJ1-5|TRBV11-2|15
CASSWDRGSNQPQHF
>TRBD1|TRBJ1-1|TRBV6-6|13
CASRRTGDTEAFF
>-|TRBJ2-1|TRBV2|16
CASSEALSGRNNEQFF
>TRBD2|TRBJ2-1|TRBV3-1/TRBV3-2|18
CASSQEVTSGRGSNEQFF
>TRBD1|TRBJ1-1|TRBV25-1|13
CASRTGGKTEAFF
>TRBD1|TRBJ1-4|TRBV7-2|16
CASSLVSTGWAEKLFF
>-|TRBJ1-6|TRBV4-2|15
CASSQVGGGTSPLHF
>-|TRBJ1-1|TRBV9|12
CASGRDSTEAFF
>TRBD1|TRBJ1-1|TRBV4-2|15
CASSQAGQGGTEAFF
>-|TRBJ2-3|TRBV7-3|14
CASSLMGHADTQYF
>-|TRBJ2-1|TRBV15|17
CATSRDSAALSSHEQFF
>TRBD1|TRBJ1-3|TRBV4-1|17
CASSQNPWTGEGNTIYF
>-|TRBJ1-4|TRBV25-1|13
CASNGRKGEKLFF
>-|TRBJ1-1|TRBV4-2|16
CASSQDGRGMNTEAFF
>-|TRBJ2-3|TRBV9|15
CASSVMDIHTDTQYF
>TRBD1|TRBJ2-1|TRBV11-2|15
CASSLGQGQYNEQFF
>TRBD2|TRBJ2-1|TRBV5-4|15
CASSLVGGAGNEQFF
>-|TRBJ2-3|TRBV7-2|14
CASSPKAGRDTQYF
>TRBD1|TRBJ1-2|TRBV29-1|13
CSMNVGTGGGYTF
>-|TRBJ2-1|TRBV4-1|17
CASSQEWDGGSYNEQFF
>TRBD2|TRBJ2-3|TRBV18|15
CASSPPSGSTDTQYF
>-|TRBJ2-1|TRBV7-9|16
CASSLAVGPPYNEQFF
>-|TRBJ1-6|TRBV20-1|15
CSASPRGAYNSPLHF
>TRBD2|TRBJ2-5|TRBV11-2|16
CASSLVGSGGSETQYF
>-|TRBJ1-5|TRBV6-1|15
CASSENRARVQPQHF
>TRBD1|TRBJ1-2|TRBV30|14
CAQYLERGLYGYTF
>-|TRBJ2-5|TRBV7-8|15
CASSLGRIRQETQYF
>TRBD2|TRBJ2-7|TRBV7-9|15
CASSSSGGARYEQYF
>TRBD1|TRBJ2-7|TRBV19|15
CASSIGQGRGNEQYF
>-|TRBJ2-7|TRBV7-2|14
CASRPRLSSYEQYF
>TRBD2|TRBJ2-7|TRBV18|15
CASSERGLAGAEQYF
>-|TRBJ2-3|TRBV7-2|13
CASSTQGREKQYF
>-|TRBJ1-6|TRBV7-2|16
CASSLLPGRVGSPLHF
>-|TRBJ1-1|TRBV18|14
CASSPRQLNTEAFF
>TRBD2|TRBJ2-1|TRBV20-1|14
CSASGLAGFNEQFF
>TRBD1|TRBJ2-1|TRBV9|15
CASSGDRGRNNEQFF
>TRBD1|TRBJ1-2|TRBV29-1|14
CSVEVTGGHYGYTF
>TRBD1|TRBJ1-3|TRBV7-9|15
CASSWGQGSGNTIYF
>-|TRBJ2-2|TRBV18|15
CASSLLDTNTGELFF
>-|TRBJ1-1|TRBV11-2|15
CASSLDSGDITEAFF
>-|TRBJ2-1|TRBV19|14
CASSIEETANEQFF
>-|TRBJ2-3|TRBV30|14
CAWSRGGSTDTQYF
>TRBD2|TRBJ2-2|TRBV7-2|14
CASNSGGSTGELFF
>TRBD1|TRBJ2-7|TRBV9|15
CASSVGPTGIYEQYF
>TRBD2|TRBJ2-1|TRBV7-9|16
CASSGEGRGEHNEQFF
>TRBD1|TRBJ1-5|TRBV6-5|15
CASSYPRQGHQPQHF
>TRBD1|TRBJ1-2|TRBV29-1|12
CSVDRVGYGYTF
>TRBD1|TRBJ2-7|TRBV19|14
CASSIGLGQGEQYF
>TRBD2|TRBJ2-5|TRBV7-2|14
CASSQRGGQETQYF
>TRBD2|TRBJ2-3|TRBV6-5|15
CASSRLAGASDTQYF